The source of this T cell receptor (beta chain) is a study of beta chain features in type 1 diabetes. Turning to the study itself: Healthy donors and patients showed comparable age, gender and cell yields.

Since all of the isolated RNA was reverse transcribed, expressed TCRB transcripts were what got sequenced. For naive, central memory and regulatory T cell samples, reads averaged around 3.8 million. TCRdb's copy holds only in-frame clones and misses some; the assay was immunoSEQ multiplex PCR. In the table there are 900,000 or so clones, roughly 15% of which are singletons. This CDR3 is built from 17 residues. The V and J ends lost 4 bases and 4 bases, in that order; junction bases with no gene match: 8. The V gene's germline CDR1 is LGHNA and CDR2 YSLEER. This receptor was obtained from a woman in her late teens or twenties in good health. The V and J genes are TRBV4-3 and TRBJ2-3; 13 positions match TRBD2. Specimen: naive CD4+ T cells from blood. CDR3 residues: CASSPRTSGRGADTQYF. The CDR3 coding sequence is TGCGCCAGCAGCCCGAGGACTAGCGGGAGAGGCGCAGATACGCAGTATTTT.